This T cell receptor (beta chain) emerged from a study of shared clonotypes between healthy human individuals. Germline CDR1 MNHEY, CDR2 SMNVEV (reference sequence). The CDR3 contains 19 residues. V lost 6 bases and J 0 bases, leaving 25 bases between the germline ends. TCRdb's table, derived via immunoSEQ multiplex PCR, lists solely in-frame clones and lacks some. The sample includes about 2.1 million clones, 85% to 95% seen only once; the top ten take 1.5% to 2%. CD45RO-negative cells were positively selected for CCR7, leaving out terminally differentiated effector memory CD45RA+ cells. The chain recombines TRBV27 with TRBJ2-3, with D unresolved. Sequenced sample: naive CD8+ T cells from PBMCs. The clonotype was recovered from a man aged 18 to 29 in good health. Some clones in this sample may be carry-over from other donors' samples. CDR3 loop: CASSYILVGRHTSTDTQYF. The CDR3 DNA sequence: TGTGCCAGCAGCTACATACTCGTGGGCCGCCACACTAGCACAGATACGCAGTATTTT.